Each of the 9 T cell receptor beta chains below was sequenced from the same sample in a study of cytomegalovirus exposure and HLA in healthy donors. The PCR was carried out with 60 Vbeta primers and 13 Jbeta primers. Profiled with immunoSEQ multiplex PCR; TCRdb holds only in-frame clones, not every one. Of more than 95,000 clones in the sample, 75% to 80% were seen once. Source material: PBMCs. The receptors derive from a man aged 40-50 years in good health and CMV-seronegative.

The J gene is TRBJ1-4, the V gene TRBV7-9, with TRBD1 identical over 8 bases. Per the germline V gene, CDR1 is SEHNR and CDR2 is FQNEAQ (reference sequence). J was trimmed by 7 bases and V by 5 bases; bases with no gene match: 12. This CDR3 region has 16 residues. The CDR3 bases are TGTGCCAGCAGCGGCAGACTGACAGGGGAAGGTGAAAAACTGTTTTTT. Its translation: CASSGRLTGEGEKLFF.

The chain uses TRBV19 and TRBJ1-2; D remains ambiguous. Germline CDR1 reads LNHDA; CDR2 reads SQIVND (reference sequence). The V and J ends lost 5 bases and 3 bases respectively, with 10 bases between them. This CDR3 has 13 residues. CDR3: CASSYYSDYGYTF. For the CDR3, the DNA is TGTGCCAGTAGTTACTACTCAGACTATGGCTACACCTTC.

The chain employs TRBV6-4 and TRBJ2-1; no clear D gene. CDR1 is MRHNA and CDR2 is SNTAGT in the germline V gene. Trimming removed 4 bases from V and 5 bases from J, with 9 bases in between. The CDR3 is 13 residues long. The CDR3 protein is CASSGSVNNEQFF. In DNA form, the CDR3 reads TGTGCCAGCAGTGGGTCGGTAAACAATGAGCAGTTCTTC.

The V gene is TRBV5-6, the J gene TRBJ2-3, with 13 bases that match TRBD2. V lost 0 bases to trimming and J lost 4 bases; unmatched junction nucleotides: 2. The CDR3 length is 16 residues. CDR1 SGHDT and CDR2 YYEEEE come from the germline V gene. CDR3 sequence reads: CASSLAGTSGADTQYF. In nucleotides, the CDR3 is TGTGCCAGCAGCTTGGCGGGGACTAGCGGGGCAGATACGCAGTATTTT.

The gene calls are TRBV11-3 and TRBJ1-1; D remains ambiguous. The ends were cut back, 4 bases at V and 2 bases at J, with 8 bases in the middle. From germline, CDR1 is SGHNT and CDR2 YENEEA. This CDR3 spans 13 amino acids. The CDR3 sequence is CASSSQRNTEAFF. The CDR3 DNA reads as TGTGCCAGCAGCTCCCAGCGTAACACTGAAGCTTTCTTT.

The V call is TRBV15, the J call TRBJ1-3; D is unresolved. Germline V gene lookup returns CDR1 LNHNV and CDR2 YYDKDF (reference sequence). This CDR3 region has 15 residues. The germline V and J ends were trimmed by 5 bases and 0 bases, with 11 bases remaining between them. The chain's CDR3 is CATSLQLASGNTIYF. DNA of the CDR3: TGTGCCACCAGCTTACAGTTGGCCTCTGGAAACACCATATATTTT. Complete variable domain (other parts from reference TRBV15 and TRBJ1-3): DAMVIQNPRYQVTQFGKPVTLSCSQTLNHNVMYWYQQKSSQAPKLLFHYYDKDFNNEADTPDNFQSRRPNTSFCFLDIRSPGLGDTAMYLCATSLQLASGNTIYFGEGSWLTVV.

This chain joins TRBV14 and TRBJ2-2; D is unresolved. V lost 4 bases and J lost 6, with 9 bases in between. CDR1 SGHDN and CDR2 FVKESK come from the germline V gene. The CDR3 runs 13 residues. In DNA, the CDR3 is TGTGCCAGCAGCCCACAGATTCCCGGGGAGCTGTTTTTT. This translates into CASSPQIPGELFF.

This rearrangement joins TRBV18 to TRBJ1-2; possibly TRBD1 for D (6 bases). Trimming took off 8 bases at V and 4 bases at J, with 14 bases between the two ends. The CDR3 runs to 13 residues. Germline V gene data show CDR1 as KGHSH and CDR2 as LQKENI. The chain's CDR3 is CASTTGLSYGYTF. The CDR3 region has the DNA TGTGCCAGCACAACAGGGCTTAGCTATGGCTACACCTTC.

The CDR3 DNA follows: TGTGCCAGCAGCTTCGGACAGGGAAGCTACGAGCAGTACTTC. Translated, it gives CASSFGQGSYEQYF. V usage is TRBV5-4 and J usage is TRBJ2-7, with TRBD1 matching over 8 bases. Germline V CDR1 and CDR2: SGHNT, YYREEE (reference sequence). Trimming took 2 bases from V and 3 from J; bases not matched to a gene: 4. The CDR3 contains 14 residues.